This T cell receptor beta chain was identified in a study of blood T cells in healthy people across ages. The second PCR ran about 6 to 11 cycles with a sample-barcoded 5' primer and J-beta primers. The authors tagged each cDNA molecule using a template-switch adaptor with 12 random nucleotides. Via MiXCR, TCRdb re-called the 5' RACE reads, giving one row per CDR3 protein. The table lists 950,000 to 1,200,000 distinct CDR3 sequences, under 40% of them singletons. Germline CDR1 KGHDR, CDR2 SFDVKD. V was cut by 2 bases and J by 0 bases, with 7 bases left in between. CDR3 size: 16 residues. In this sample, this clonotype turned up many times.

The origin of this receptor is a man between 18 and 35 years old in good health. The rearrangement links TRBV24-1 to TRBJ2-6; a possible D gene is TRBD2 (5 bases). Sequencing was carried out using blood. CDR3 protein: CATSDWRISGANVLTF. CDR3 nucleotide sequence: TGTGCCACCAGTGATTGGAGGATCTCTGGGGCCAACGTCCTGACTTTC.